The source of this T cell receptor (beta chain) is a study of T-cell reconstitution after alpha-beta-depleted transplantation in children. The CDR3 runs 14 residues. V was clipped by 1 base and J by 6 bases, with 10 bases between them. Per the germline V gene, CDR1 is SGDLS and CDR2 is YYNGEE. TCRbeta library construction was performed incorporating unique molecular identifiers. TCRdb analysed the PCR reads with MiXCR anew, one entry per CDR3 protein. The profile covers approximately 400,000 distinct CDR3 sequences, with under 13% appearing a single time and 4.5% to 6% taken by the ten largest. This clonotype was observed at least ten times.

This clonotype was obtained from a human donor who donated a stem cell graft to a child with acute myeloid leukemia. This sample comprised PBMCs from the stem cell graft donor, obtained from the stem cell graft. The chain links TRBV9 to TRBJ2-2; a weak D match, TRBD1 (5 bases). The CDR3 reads CASSVSSGSGELFF. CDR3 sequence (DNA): TGTGCCAGCAGCGTATCTTCAGGGTCCGGGGAGCTGTTTTTT. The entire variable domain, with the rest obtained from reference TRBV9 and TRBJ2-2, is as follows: DSGVTQTPKHLITATGQRVTLRCSPRSGDLSVYWYQQSLDQGLQFLIQYYNGEERAKGNILERFSAQQFPDLHSELNLSSLELGDSALYFCASSVSSGSGELFFGEGSRLTVL.